This T cell receptor (beta chain) was sequenced during a study of cytomegalovirus exposure and HLA in healthy donors. General study results and limits: A later analysis, which compared TCR beta chains of equal frequency, found the HLA-associated ones more clonally expanded. Previously analyzed data showed that most TCR beta V segments were productive at a frequency of about 87% or about 30%.

Use of 60 Vbeta and 13 Jbeta primers characterized the PCR. Here immunoSEQ multiplex PCR was the method, and the copy in TCRdb shows in-frame clones only, minus some. The sample lists 130,000 or so clones, around 80% occurring once. The CDR3 consists of 14 residues. V was clipped by 6 bases and J by 2 bases, with 11 bases between them. Germline CDR1 and CDR2: SEHNR and FQNEAQ (reference sequence). With respect to this clone: Its antigen remains unidentified.

The source of this sequence is a man aged 25 to 40 in good health and CMV-seronegative. The specimen was PBMCs. This rearrangement joins TRBV7-9 to TRBJ1-5; tentative D call: TRBD1 (5 bases). The CDR3 nucleotides read TGTGCCAGCAGAGGAGGGGCGGGCAATCAGCCCCAGCATTTT. It codes for CASRGGAGNQPQHF.